Each of the 24 T cell receptor beta chains below was sequenced from the same sample in a study of regulatory T cells in long-lasting Graves disease. The time point was: newly diagnosed GD, antithyroid drugs for less than 3 months. Isolated PBMC RNA provided the starting material for the TCR library. The authors built TCR beta libraries using iRepertoire HTBI primers and Arm-PCR of CDR3 regions. TCRdb reprocessed the multiplex PCR reads with MiXCR, giving one entry per CDR3 protein. In the table there are about 620,000 distinct CDR3 sequences, roughly 15% of which are singletons. The same sample was also used in a study of T cells in Graves' hyperthyroidism and ophthalmopathy.

The sequenced sample was peripheral blood mononuclear cells (PBMCs), obtained at new diagnosis, from a patient treated with antithyroid drugs. Receptor source: a woman in her twenties or thirties with Graves disease.

The chain has TRBV30 and TRBJ1-3; D ambiguous. CDR1 is GTSNPN, CDR2 SVGIG, per germline (reference sequence). This CDR3 has 12 residues. V dropped 5 bases and J dropped 10 bases, with 15 bases sitting between them. CDR3 sequence: CAWGNIILTIYF. CDR3 DNA: TGTGCCTGGGGTAACATTATTCTTACCATATATTTT.

In this sample, this clonotype turned up many times. This chain links TRBV2 with TRBJ2-3; 7 bases match TRBD1. Germline V gene data show CDR1 as SNHLY and CDR2 as FYNNEI. Trimming cost V 4 bases and J 0 bases; bases outside gene matches: 7. The CDR3 contains 16 residues. CDR3 sequence reads: CASSVLGTASTDTQYF. CDR3 nucleotide sequence: TGTGCCAGCAGTGTCCTCGGGACAGCCAGCACAGATACGCAGTATTTT.

This clonotype was seen only a few times. The rearrangement uses TRBV7-9 and TRBJ1-5; D is undetermined. Germline V gene sequence: CDR1 SEHNR, CDR2 FQNEAQ (reference sequence). V lost 1 base to trimming and J lost 3 bases, with 7 bases between them. The CDR3 covers 14 residues. CDR3 region: CASSLGSANQPQHF. CDR3 DNA sequence: TGTGCCAGCAGCTTAGGGAGTGCCAATCAGCCCCAGCATTTT.

V usage is TRBV5-1 and J usage is TRBJ1-5; D is unresolved. V lost 0 bases to trimming and J lost 8 bases, with 9 bases between them. Germline CDR1 is SGHRS and CDR2 is YFSETQ. The CDR3 has 13 amino acids. The CDR3 loop is CASSLVVWEPQHF. CDR3 nucleotide sequence: TGCGCCAGCAGCTTGGTGGTGTGGGAGCCCCAGCATTTT.

This clonotype was counted at least ten times. The gene calls are TRBV5-1 and TRBJ1-4; D unresolved. Germline CDR1 is SGHRS and CDR2 is YFSETQ. V lost 0 bases and J lost 0, with 6 bases in between. CDR3 length: 15 residues. The CDR3 protein is CASSLDRATNEKLFF. As DNA, the CDR3 is TGCGCCAGCAGCTTGGACCGAGCAACTAATGAAAAACTGTTTTTT. Together with reference TRBV5-1 and TRBJ1-4, the CDR3 gives the full variable domain: KAGVTQTPRYLIKTRGQQVTLSCSPISGHRSVSWYQQTPGQGLQFLFEYFSETQRNKGNFPGRFSGRQFSNSRSEMNVSTLELGDSALYLCASSLDRATNEKLFFGSGTQLSVL.

This clonotype has at least ten counts. V usage is TRBV29-1 and J usage is TRBJ1-1; weak D call: TRBD1 (5 bases). Trimming left V 6 bases short and J 1 base short, with 9 bases between. The length of the CDR3 is 12 residues. Germline V gene data show CDR1 as SQVTM and CDR2 as ANQGSEA. In nucleotides, the CDR3 is TGCAGCGTCGGGACTCCGAACACTGAAGCTTTCTTT. It specifies CSVGTPNTEAFF.

Ten or more counts support this clonotype. This chain uses TRBV20-1 with TRBJ2-2, with 10 positions matching TRBD2. Germline CDR1 and CDR2: DFQATT and SNEGSKA (reference sequence). V lost 3 bases and J lost 8; bases outside the gene matches: 12. The length of the CDR3 is 16 residues. CDR3 nucleotide sequence: TGCAGTGCTAGGGCCTGGGCTAGCGGGAGTGATGGGGAGCTGTTTTTT. Its translation is CSARAWASGSDGELFF.

The rearrangement joins TRBV30 to TRBJ1-5, with unresolved D. The germline V gene has CDR1 GTSNPN and CDR2 SVGIG (reference sequence). V was cut by 4 bases and J by 3 bases, with 13 bases left in between. The CDR3 has 14 amino acids. The CDR3 loop reads CAWTPIRDNQPQHF. DNA of the CDR3: TGTGCCTGGACTCCCATCCGGGACAATCAGCCCCAGCATTTT.

The chain is built from TRBV6-1 and TRBJ1-6, with 10 positions matching TRBD1. The CDR3 sequence is 15 residues long. Losses at the gene ends were 6 bases for V and 9 bases for J; bases not matched to a gene: 8. Germline V gives CDR1 MNHNS, CDR2 SASEGT. CDR3 region: CASRRDRGLGSPLHF. The DNA for the CDR3 is TGTGCCAGCAGAAGGGACAGGGGTTTAGGTTCACCCCTCCACTTT.

This clonotype was recorded a few times. The chain combines TRBV27 with TRBJ2-7, with TRBD2 matching over 14 bases. The CDR3 runs to 15 residues. With V trimmed by 5 bases and J by 5 bases, 5 bases remained unmatched. Germline V gene data show CDR1 as MNHEY and CDR2 as SMNVEV (reference sequence). The CDR3 loop reads CASSPGLAGAHEQYF. CDR3 sequence (DNA): TGTGCCAGCAGTCCGGGACTAGCGGGAGCTCACGAGCAGTACTTC.

The table lists this clonotype with many counts. The chain uses TRBV11-2 and TRBJ2-1, with 9 bases lining up with TRBD2. The J segment lost 9 bases and the V segment lost 2 bases, leaving 14 bases of the junction unmatched. The CDR3 runs to 17 residues. CDR1 SGHAT and CDR2 FQNNGV come from the germline V gene. The CDR3 sequence is CASSLRRLAANSGEQFF. As DNA, the CDR3 is TGTGCCAGCAGCTTAAGGAGACTAGCGGCAAATTCGGGTGAGCAGTTCTTC.

This clonotype showed up just a few times. The chain recombines TRBV6-1 with TRBJ1-5; no reliable D call. The germline V and J ends were trimmed by 6 bases and 5 bases, with 11 bases remaining between them. CDR1 and CDR2 (germline): MNHNS, SASEGT. This CDR3 is built from 13 residues. The CDR3 nucleotides are TGTGCCAGCAGCAATGACCGAGATCAGCCCCAGCATTTT. It codes for CASSNDRDQPQHF.

This clonotype has more than one count but fewer than ten. J is TRBJ2-6 and V is TRBV5-1, with a weak D call TRBD2 (5 bases). V lost 0 bases and J lost 0, with 13 bases in between. The CDR3 loop spans 18 amino acids. The germline CDR1 and CDR2 sequences are SGHRS and YFSETQ. Here the CDR3 reads CASSLGGGGSSGANVLTF. The DNA of the CDR3 is TGCGCCAGCAGCTTGGGCGGAGGTGGGAGCTCTGGGGCCAACGTCCTGACTTTC.

Only a few counts were recorded for this clonotype. The junction does not match germline at one end; this may be a read error. J is TRBJ1-4 and V is TRBV6-2 or TRBV6-3; TRBD1 aligns across 9 bases. The CDR3 sequence is 15 residues long. Looked up from germline, CDR1 is MNHEY and CDR2 is SVGEGT. This chain's CDR3 is CAGSGRRTGVEKLFF. The CDR3 DNA reads as TGTGCCGGCAGTGGGCGAAGGACAGGGGTTGAAAAACTGTTTTTT.

J is TRBJ2-3 and V is TRBV30; D is undetermined. The CDR3 is 11 residues long. CDR1 is GTSNPN and CDR2 is SVGIG in the germline V gene (reference sequence). V was cut by 3 bases and J by 6 bases, with 7 bases left in between. The CDR3: CAWSPADTQYF. The CDR3 region has the DNA TGTGCCTGGAGCCCGGCTGATACGCAGTATTTT.

The table lists this clonotype with a few counts. The gene calls are TRBV28 and TRBJ1-3; D uncertain. The CDR3 loop spans 15 amino acids. Germline V gene sequence: CDR1 MDHEN, CDR2 SYDVKM. Trimming stripped 2 bases from V and 0 bases from J, with 8 bases between. The CDR3 DNA sequence: TGTGCCAGCAGTTTAGAGTGGATCTCTGGAAACACCATATATTTT. Protein product: CASSLEWISGNTIYF. Full variable domain (outside the CDR3, taken from reference TRBV28 and TRBJ1-3): DVKVTQSSRYLVKRTGEKVFLECVQDMDHENMFWYRQDPGLGLRLIYFSYDVKMKEKGDIPEGYSVSREKKERFSLILESASTNQTSMYLCASSLEWISGNTIYFGEGSWLTVV.

This clonotype was counted between two and nine times. The chain couples TRBV18 to TRBJ2-7, with D possibly matching TRBD1 (5 bases). CDR1 is KGHSH, CDR2 LQKENI, per germline. Deletions cut 0 bases from V and 3 bases from J, with 15 bases between. The CDR3 is 16 residues long. The CDR3 region has the DNA TGTGCCAGCTCACCACCCAGTACAGGATTGAACTACGAGCAGTACTTC. Residues: CASSPPSTGLNYEQYF.

At least ten counts were recorded for this clonotype. V and J are TRBV28 and TRBJ2-7; a possible D gene is TRBD2 (6 bases). The CDR3 loop spans 13 amino acids. Germline values: CDR1 MDHEN, CDR2 SYDVKM. With 10 bases removed from V and 5 bases from J, the gap between germline ends came to 18 bases. CDR3 nucleotide sequence: TGTGCCACCACCGGAGGGCCCCCCCACGAGCAGTACTTC. Protein sequence: CATTGGPPHEQYF.

The chain uses TRBV18 and TRBJ2-7; D is undetermined. V was shortened by 3 bases and J by 5 bases, with 11 bases between the two germline ends. Germline lookup yields CDR1 KGHSH and CDR2 LQKENI. The CDR3 is 13 residues long. CDR3: CASSPNSLDEQYF. The CDR3 DNA sequence: TGTGCCAGCTCACCTAACAGTTTGGACGAGCAGTACTTC.

The table lists this clonotype with a few counts. This chain uses TRBV7-2 with TRBJ1-1, with a weak D call TRBD1 (5 bases). The CDR3 loop spans 12 amino acids. Germline values: CDR1 SGHTA, CDR2 FQGNSA. The V gene lost 8 bases and the J gene lost 11 bases, with 18 bases spanning the gap. In nucleotides, the CDR3 is TGTGCCAGCGGATTCGGGGCGGGCCCGGCTTTCTTT. Protein product: CASGFGAGPAFF. Filled out from reference TRBV7-2 and TRBJ1-1, the complete variable domain reads GAGVSQSPSNKVTEKGKDVELRCDPISGHTALYWYRQSLGQGLEFLIYFQGNSAPDKSGLPSDRFSAERTGGSVSTLTIQRTQQEDSAVYLCASGFGAGPAFFGQGTRLTVV.

This clonotype occurred a few times. CDR3 in amino acids: CASSLDRGGHGYTF. CDR3 bases: TGTGCCAGCAGCTTGGACAGGGGTGGACATGGCTACACCTTC. The chain recombines TRBV3-1 with TRBJ1-2, with TRBD1 matching 9 bases. Germline V gives CDR1 LGHDT, CDR2 YNNKEL (reference sequence). The CDR3 runs 14 residues. V shed 5 bases, J shed 6 bases, and the junction held 7 bases outside the gene matches.

This clonotype was observed many times. V usage is TRBV11-2 and J usage is TRBJ2-1, with D possibly being TRBD2 (6 bases). The CDR3 totals 12 residues. Germline assignment: CDR1 SGHAT and CDR2 FQNNGV. The germline V and J ends were trimmed by 5 bases and 8 bases, with 10 bases remaining between them. This CDR3 reads CASSMGGHEQFF. CDR3 coding DNA: TGTGCCAGCAGCATGGGGGGACATGAGCAGTTCTTC.

This clonotype showed up many times. The chain recombines TRBV30 with TRBJ2-1; tentative D call: TRBD1 (6 bases). The CDR3 runs 14 residues. Germline loops: CDR1 GTSNPN, CDR2 SVGIG (reference sequence). V was cut by 3 bases and J by 1 base, with 10 bases left in between. CDR3 nucleotides: TGTGCCTGGAGACAGGGAAATTCCTACAATGAGCAGTTCTTC. This codes for CAWRQGNSYNEQFF.

This clonotype was picked up many times. V is TRBV7-9 and J is TRBJ1-6; no definite D call. Germline V CDR1 and CDR2: SEHNR, FQNEAQ (reference sequence). The CDR3 is 13 amino acids. Trimming cost V 5 bases and J 11 bases, with 13 bases left between them. The DNA of the CDR3 is TGTGCCAGCAGCGACCCAACCAAAACACCCCTCCACTTT. It encodes CASSDPTKTPLHF.